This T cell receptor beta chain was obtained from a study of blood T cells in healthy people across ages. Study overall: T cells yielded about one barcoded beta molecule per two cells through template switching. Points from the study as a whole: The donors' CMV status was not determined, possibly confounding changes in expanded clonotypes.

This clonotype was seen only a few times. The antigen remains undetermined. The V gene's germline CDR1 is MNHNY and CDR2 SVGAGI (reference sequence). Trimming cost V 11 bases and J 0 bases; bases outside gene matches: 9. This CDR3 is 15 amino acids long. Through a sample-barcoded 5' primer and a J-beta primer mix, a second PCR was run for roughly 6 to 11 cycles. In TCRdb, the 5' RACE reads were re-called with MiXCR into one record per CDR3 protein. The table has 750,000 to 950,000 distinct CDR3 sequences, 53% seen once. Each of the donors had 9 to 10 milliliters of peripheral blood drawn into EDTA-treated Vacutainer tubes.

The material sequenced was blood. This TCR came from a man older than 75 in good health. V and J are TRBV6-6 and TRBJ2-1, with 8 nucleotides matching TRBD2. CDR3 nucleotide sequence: TGTGCCTCTCACCGGGCGGGAGGCTCCTACAATGAGCAGTTCTTC. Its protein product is CASHRAGGSYNEQFF.